A single sample is the source of the 26 T cell receptor beta chains below, sequenced in a study of neoadjuvant anti-PD-1 for oral cavity cancer. The table came from immunoSEQ multiplex PCR; TCRdb's copy has only in-frame clones and leaves some out. The top ten clones hold approximately 2.6% of a sample with about 16,000 clones, around 72% of them seen once. Sequencing was performed on PBMCs, taken before nivolumab (anti-PD-1) treatment. The receptors were sampled from a person aged 35-79 years with oral cavity squamous cell carcinoma.

The V gene is TRBV6-1, the J gene TRBJ1-5; the match to TRBD1 covers 7 bases. V shed 8 bases and J 2 bases; nucleotides not matched to a gene: 9. The germline gives CDR1 MNHNS, CDR2 SASEGT. The CDR3 runs to 15 residues. The CDR3 loop is CASGRDSRRNQPQHF. The CDR3 region has the DNA TGTGCCAGCGGGCGGGACAGCCGTCGCAATCAGCCCCAGCATTTT.

This clone was seen only a few times. V is TRBV18 and J is TRBJ1-1, with 7 bases aligning to TRBD1. With 3 bases clipped from V and 1 base from J, the junction kept 8 bases outside the gene matches. The CDR3 consists of 16 residues. Germline lookup yields CDR1 KGHSH and CDR2 LQKENI. The CDR3 region is CASSPFTGTENTEAFF. The DNA for the CDR3 is TGTGCCAGCTCACCGTTCACCGGGACAGAGAACACTGAAGCTTTCTTT.

This chain uses TRBV2 with TRBJ1-1; D perhaps matches TRBD1 (6 bases). V dropped 3 bases and J dropped 1 base, with 9 bases sitting between them. Germline CDR1 reads SNHLY; CDR2 reads FYNNEI. The CDR3 length is 14 residues. CDR3 sequence: CASSETGRNTEAFF. The CDR3 DNA is TGTGCCAGCAGTGAGACAGGCAGGAACACTGAAGCTTTCTTT.

This chain joins TRBV4-1 and TRBJ2-3; D ambiguous. Germline V gene sequence: CDR1 MGHRA, CDR2 YSYEKL. Trimming took off 0 bases at V and 0 bases at J, with 10 bases between the two ends. The CDR3 consists of 16 residues. DNA of the CDR3: TGCGCCAGCAGCCAAGAGTCAGAACGGAGCACAGATACGCAGTATTTT. This encodes CASSQESERSTDTQYF.

The J gene is TRBJ1-2, the V gene TRBV6-5; D is ambiguous. V was cut by 2 bases and J by 4 bases, with 11 bases left in between. The CDR3 consists of 14 residues. Germline CDR1 is MNHEY and CDR2 is SVGAGI. The DNA of the CDR3 is TGTGCCAGCAGTTACGGAGCGGGGATCTATGGCTACACCTTC. Translated: CASSYGAGIYGYTF.

This sequence joins TRBV7-8 and TRBJ2-5; 11 nucleotides align to TRBD2. The CDR3 spans 17 residues. Per germline, CDR1 SGHVS and CDR2 FQNEAQ. Trimming removed 1 base from V and 1 base from J; junction bases left unmatched: 5. The CDR3 region has the DNA TGTGCCAGCAGCTTAGGGCGACTAGCGGGACCCCAAGAGACCCAGTACTTC. It encodes CASSLGRLAGPQETQYF.

This chain uses TRBV19 with TRBJ1-1; D might be TRBD1 (6 bases). The CDR3 sequence is 16 residues long. Germline V CDR1 and CDR2: LNHDA, SQIVND (reference sequence). V gave up 3 bases and J gave up 0 bases, with 14 bases separating them. CDR3 in DNA: TGTGCCAGTAGTATTCCTCAGGGGACGGTGAACACTGAAGCTTTCTTT. Amino acids: CASSIPQGTVNTEAFF.

This chain uses TRBV2 with TRBJ1-1, with D uncertain. With 5 bases removed from V and 0 bases from J, the gap between germline ends came to 4 bases. The CDR3 has 12 residues. Germline V gene lookup returns CDR1 SNHLY and CDR2 FYNNEI. The CDR3 DNA follows: TGTGCCAGCAGTATCATGAACACTGAAGCTTTCTTT. Its translation is CASSIMNTEAFF.

The chain recombines TRBV2 with TRBJ2-5, with a weak D call TRBD2 (5 bases). The CDR3 runs to 13 residues. Germline V lookup: CDR1 SNHLY, CDR2 FYNNEI. Trimming removed 8 bases from V and 2 bases from J, with 12 bases in between. The CDR3 region is CASGQRQQETQYF. In DNA, the CDR3 is TGTGCCAGCGGGCAGCGGCAGCAAGAGACCCAGTACTTC.

The chain combines TRBV9 with TRBJ1-3; 7 positions agree with TRBD1. V lost 4 bases, J lost 4 bases, and 5 bases stayed unmatched. CDR3 length equals 14 residues. Germline V lookup: CDR1 SGDLS, CDR2 YYNGEE. CDR3 in amino acids: CASSLSGQGNTIYF. In DNA form, the CDR3 reads TGTGCCAGCAGCTTATCGGGACAGGGAAACACCATATATTTT.

The V gene is TRBV5-1, the J gene TRBJ1-2; D perhaps matches TRBD1 (5 bases). The CDR3 runs 14 residues. Between the trimmed V and J ends, which lost 4 bases and 4 bases, there was a span of 14 bases. The germline V gene has CDR1 SGHRS and CDR2 YFSETQ. CDR3: CASSPGGGAYGYTF. The CDR3 nucleotides are TGCGCCAGCAGCCCGGGAGGTGGGGCCTATGGCTACACCTTC.

This chain links TRBV6-5 with TRBJ2-7; 9 nucleotides line up with TRBD1. V shed 2 bases, J shed 1 base, and the junction held 3 bases outside the gene matches. Germline CDR1 is MNHEY and CDR2 is SVGAGI. This CDR3 has 15 amino acids. The CDR3 loop reads CASSYGDRVSYEQYF. For the CDR3, the DNA is TGTGCCAGCAGTTACGGGGACAGGGTGTCCTACGAGCAGTACTTC.

This chain joins TRBV10-1 and TRBJ2-1; D not resolved. V gave up 3 bases and J gave up 6 bases, with 6 bases separating them. This CDR3 spans 12 amino acids. Germline V gene lookup returns CDR1 WNHNN and CDR2 SYGVQD (reference sequence). The CDR3 spells CASSDPFNEQFF. The CDR3, as DNA: TGCGCCAGCAGTGACCCGTTCAATGAGCAGTTCTTC.

This chain connects TRBV6-5 to TRBJ2-7, with D unclear. CDR3 length: 13 residues. Deletions cut 0 bases from V and 0 bases from J, with 3 bases between. The germline CDR1 and CDR2 sequences are MNHEY and SVGAGI. The CDR3 region is CASSYSYSYEQYF. DNA of the CDR3: TGTGCCAGCAGTTACTCGTACTCCTACGAGCAGTACTTC.

The gene calls are TRBV4-2 and TRBJ2-3, with D possibly matching TRBD2 (5 bases). CDR1 is LGHNA, CDR2 YNFKEQ, per germline. The length of the CDR3 is 13 residues. Trimming pared 6 bases from V and 6 bases from J, leaving 13 bases between. CDR3 DNA: TGTGCCAGCAGAACCGGTTTAGCGGATACGCAGTATTTT. Amino acid sequence: CASRTGLADTQYF.

This clone was counted a few times. The chain carries TRBV25-1 and TRBJ2-2, with D possibly TRBD1 on 7 matching bases. The CDR3 spans 14 residues. Germline V gene lookup returns CDR1 MGHDK and CDR2 SYGVNS. V was trimmed by 4 bases and J by 6 bases, leaving 12 bases between them. The CDR3 reads CASSGARGAGELFF. The CDR3 DNA is TGTGCCAGCAGTGGGGCCAGGGGGGCCGGGGAGCTGTTTTTT. The whole variable domain, filled in from reference TRBV25-1 and TRBJ2-2, reads EADIYQTPRYLVIGTGKKITLECSQTMGHDKMYWYQQDPGMELHLIHYSYGVNSTEKGDLSSESTVSRIRTEHFPLTLESARPSHTSQYLCASSGARGAGELFFGEGSRLTVL.

The rearrangement uses TRBV4-1 and TRBJ2-7, with D uncertain. V dropped 4 bases and J dropped 0 bases, with 7 bases sitting between them. This CDR3 has 13 amino acids. CDR1 and CDR2 (germline): MGHRA, YSYEKL. The CDR3 is CASSRIVSYEQYF. The CDR3 region has the DNA TGCGCCAGCAGCCGAATAGTCTCCTACGAGCAGTACTTC.

The rearrangement uses TRBV4-1 and TRBJ1-5; a weak D match, TRBD1 (5 bases). The CDR3 runs to 13 residues. Germline lookup yields CDR1 MGHRA and CDR2 YSYEKL. V lost 2 bases and J 13 bases, leaving 15 bases between the germline ends. The CDR3 nucleotides read TGCGCCAGCAGCCAAACCTACGGGGCTGGTCAGCATTTT. Amino acids: CASSQTYGAGQHF.

V and J are TRBV4-1 and TRBJ2-5; D gene uncertain. CDR1 is MGHRA, CDR2 YSYEKL, per germline. The CDR3 totals 14 residues. V gave up 0 bases and J gave up 0 bases, with 5 bases separating them. The CDR3 here is CASSQDENQETQYF. DNA for the CDR3: TGCGCCAGCAGCCAAGACGAGAACCAAGAGACCCAGTACTTC.

The chain carries TRBV21-1 and TRBJ2-1; the D call of TRBD2 is as the table states it, not checked on the DNA. TRBV21-1 is a documented pseudogene. CDR3 length: 15 residues. CDR3 amino acids: CASSDAGEDPIEQFF. CDR3 DNA sequence: TGTGCCAGCAGCGACGCGGGGGAGGACCCCATTGAGCAGTTCTTC.

The V and J genes are TRBV5-4 and TRBJ1-2; 7 bases agree with TRBD1. The CDR3 is made up of 15 amino acids. Germline V gene sequence: CDR1 SGHNT, CDR2 YYREEE (reference sequence). J gave up 6 bases and V 4 bases, and 12 bases lay outside the gene matches. The CDR3: CASSTNDREVDGYTF. CDR3 nucleotides: TGTGCCAGCAGCACGAATGACAGGGAGGTCGATGGCTACACCTTC.

This rearrangement joins TRBV19 to TRBJ2-7, with TRBD1 identical over 7 bases. The germline V gene has CDR1 LNHDA and CDR2 SQIVND (reference sequence). The V segment lost 5 bases and the J segment 2 bases; nucleotides outside the gene matches: 3. There are 13 residues in the CDR3. This chain's CDR3 is CASSPQGTYEQYF. In DNA, the CDR3 is TGTGCCAGTAGTCCACAGGGGACCTACGAGCAGTACTTC.

J is TRBJ2-3 and V is TRBV13; D is undetermined. The CDR3 has 15 residues. V lost 0 bases and J lost 4, with 11 bases in between. The V gene's germline CDR1 is PRHDT and CDR2 FYEKMQ (reference sequence). CDR3: CASSLGSSPADTQYF. The CDR3, as DNA: TGTGCCAGCAGCTTAGGTAGCTCCCCGGCAGATACGCAGTATTTT. Looking up the rest from reference TRBV13 and TRBJ2-3 gives the full variable domain: AAGVIQSPRHLIKEKRETATLKCYPIPRHDTVYWYQQGPGQDPQFLISFYEKMQSDKGSIPDRFSAQQFSDYHSELNMSSLELGDSALYFCASSLGSSPADTQYFGPGTRLTVL.

The genes are TRBV11-2 and TRBJ2-5; no definite D call. There are 12 residues in the CDR3. V lost 5 bases, J lost 4 bases, and 8 bases lay in between. CDR1 is SGHAT and CDR2 is FQNNGV in the germline V gene. In DNA form, the CDR3 reads TGTGCCAGCAGCCTTGGGCCAGAGACCCAGTACTTC. This sequence encodes CASSLGPETQYF.

The rearrangement joins TRBV7-8 to TRBJ2-6; D unresolved. V was shortened by 0 bases and J by 2 bases, with 8 bases between the two germline ends. This CDR3 has 16 residues. Germline V gene data show CDR1 as SGHVS and CDR2 as FQNEAQ. CDR3 DNA: TGTGCCAGCAGCTTAGCGCCGGCGGCTGGGGCCAACGTCCTGACTTTC. This encodes CASSLAPAAGANVLTF.

V usage is TRBV5-1 and J usage is TRBJ1-1, with 7 bases identical to TRBD1. The CDR3 is 17 residues long. In germline, CDR1 is SGHRS, CDR2 YFSETQ. The V segment lost 4 bases and the J segment 1 base; nucleotides outside the gene matches: 13. The CDR3, as DNA: TGCGCCAGCAGCGAGGGACAGAGGACCCCCTCGAACACTGAAGCTTTCTTT. Amino acids: CASSEGQRTPSNTEAFF.